This T cell receptor beta chain was recovered during a study of T cell changes during pregnancy in multiple sclerosis. Measured with immunoSEQ multiplex PCR; TCRdb has only the in-frame clones, and not every one. The data show 70,000 to 100,000 clones, about 93% seen once. There are 15 residues in the CDR3. The V gene's germline CDR1 is SGHTS and CDR2 YDEGEE. V lost 6 bases and J 2 bases, leaving 14 bases between the germline ends. Material: peripheral blood, obtained in the first trimester of pregnancy. This sequence originates from a female donor with multiple sclerosis, enrolled in a pregnancy study. V usage is TRBV5-8 and J usage is TRBJ2-2; D is undetermined. CDR3 region: CASTSLTANTGELFF. For the CDR3, the DNA is TGTGCCAGCACTTCGCTAACAGCAAACACCGGGGAGCTGTTTTTT. The full variable domain, rest sourced from reference TRBV5-8 and TRBJ2-2, is EAGVTQSPTHLIKTRGQQATLRCSPISGHTSVYWYQQALGLGLQFLLWYDEGEERNRGNFPPRFSGRQFPNYSSELNVNALELEDSALYLCASTSLTANTGELFFGEGSRLTVL.